This T cell receptor beta chain was recorded in a study of CD8+ T cells in alopecia areata. General study points: Normal skin contains resident alphabeta T cells, and these are also sequenced in scalp samples. Researchers report lesional scalp, most notably alopecia totalis/universalis, outstripped normal scalp in clonality. Patients shared TCRs less clearly than mice did, possibly owing to HLA.

This clone was counted only a few times. Its antigen is unidentified. Here the gene names and germline are mouse. It was cDNA, reverse transcribed from extracted RNA, that served as the sequencing template. TCRdb's copy holds only in-frame clones and misses some; the assay was immunoSEQ multiplex PCR. The sample was found to contain under 350,000 clones, and every one recurs. Using CD4, CD8alpha, NKG2D, NKG2ACE and other markers, pooled cutaneous lymph node cells were sorted. The sequenced sample consisted of CD4+ T cells sorted from a lymph node. The TCR was taken from a C3H/HeJ mouse with alopecia areata. The MHC haplotype recorded for the strain is H2-k.

CDR3 sequence reads: CAWSLRGQGYNSPLYF. The sequenced CDR3 bases are TGTGCCTGGAGTCTACGGGGACAGGGGTATAATTCGCCC. This chain joins TRBV31 and TRBJ1-6; 10 bases are shared with TRBD1. The read ends 3 residues shy of where the CDR3 ends; the end is completed using the germline J gene. TRBJ1-6 is treated as an ORF (open reading frame) with a function not yet certain. The germline gives CDR1 GKSSPN, CDR2 SITVG. The trim removed 0 bases at V and 4 bases at J, leaving 3 bases unmatched. This CDR3 contains 16 residues.